The clone carrying this TCR beta chain was counted only a few times. This CDR3 is 15 amino acids long. Germline V gene sequence: CDR1 ENHRY, CDR2 SYGVKD. After removal of 5 bases from V and 7 bases from J, the junction contained 10 bases not matched to a gene. The sample originates from a study of blood T cell repertoires in COVID-19. Using immunoSEQ multiplex PCR, the repertoire was profiled, and TCRdb retains in-frame clones only, with some absent. Of a few hundred thousand clones listed, around four fifths are singletons. Sample: peripheral blood. The genes are TRBV10-3 and TRBJ2-1, with TRBD2 matching 8 bases. This TCR was sampled from a woman between 50 and 59 years old with acute or convalescent COVID-19. This chain's CDR3 is CAISPSAGGANEQFF. The CDR3 nucleotides read TGTGCCATCAGTCCCTCTGCGGGGGGAGCGAATGAGCAGTTCTTC.